The rows below give T cell receptor beta chains drawn from one sample of a study of shared clonotypes between healthy human individuals. Assay: immunoSEQ multiplex PCR; the TCRdb copy retains only in-frame clones and omits some. Counted here are about 2.1 million clones, over 85% occurring once; the ten biggest clones make up about 1.7%. Sample: naive CD8+ T cells from PBMCs. The receptors were sampled from a young man in good health. Some clones in this sample may be carry-over from other donors' samples. The CDR3 runs from the conserved cysteine through the conserved F or W. The D gene is left open where the match is weak. Clone size is shown for a subset of rows, as once, few, many or a class of expanded clone.

v_call	d_call	clone_size	j_call	cdr3_nt	cdr3_aa
TRBV7-9	TRBD1	NA	TRBJ2-7	TGTGCCAGCAGCACGGGACAGGGGTTCGACGAGCAGTACTTC	CASSTGQGFDEQYF
TRBV6-6	TRBD2	NA	TRBJ2-7	TGTGCCAGCAGTTACGGGTGGGAGGGCCACTACGAGCAGTACTTC	CASSYGWEGHYEQYF
TRBV27	NA	NA	TRBJ2-2	TGTGCCAGCAGTTTCTCCACCGGGGAGCTGTTTTTT	CASSFSTGELFF
TRBV7-3	NA	NA	TRBJ2-6	TGTGCCAGCAGCTTTGGGCCTCTGGCCAACGTCCTGACTTTC	CASSFGPLANVLTF
TRBV7-9	NA	NA	TRBJ2-5	TGTGCCAGCAGCGTTGAAGATCGGGGAGAGACCCAGTACTTC	CASSVEDRGETQYF
TRBV4-3	NA	NA	TRBJ2-7	TGCGCCAGCAGCCAAGATCAGGGGACTTCCTACGAGCAGTACTTC	CASSQDQGTSYEQYF
TRBV25-1	NA	NA	TRBJ2-2	TGTGCCAGCGGTAGGACGGAGAACACCGGGGAGCTGTTTTTT	CASGRTENTGELFF
TRBV5-4	TRBD1	NA	TRBJ2-7	TGTGCCAGCAGCTTGGACAGGGGGATCTACGAGCAGTACTTC	CASSLDRGIYEQYF
TRBV30	NA	NA	TRBJ2-7	TGTGCCTGGAGTGTATGGATAGGCTCCTACGAGCAGTACTTC	CAWSVWIGSYEQYF
TRBV5-5	NA	NA	TRBJ1-4	TGTGCCAGTACGTTTATCCCAGCGGGTGAAAAACTGTTTTTT	CASTFIPAGEKLFF
TRBV27	TRBD1	NA	TRBJ2-7	TGTGCCAGCAGTCCCCGACAGGGCTCCTACGAGCAGTACTTC	CASSPRQGSYEQYF
TRBV25-1	TRBD1	NA	TRBJ2-1	TGTGCCAGCAGTGGATGGACAGGGGGTAATGAGCAGTTCTTC	CASSGWTGGNEQFF
TRBV13	NA	NA	TRBJ1-1	TGTGCCAGCAGCCTGGGACGGTACACTGAAGCTTTCTTT	CASSLGRYTEAFF
TRBV25-1	NA	NA	TRBJ1-1	TGTGCCAGCAGTGTTAGGGGAGGAACTGAAGCTTTCTTT	CASSVRGGTEAFF
TRBV9	NA	few	TRBJ1-2	TGTGCCAGCAGCGTTAATGAGGCCACCTATGGCTACACCTTC	CASSVNEATYGYTF
TRBV10-3	NA	NA	TRBJ2-7	TGTGCCATCAGTGGTTCGGGAGTATTTAACGAGCAGTACTTC	CAISGSGVFNEQYF
TRBV27	NA	NA	TRBJ2-5	TGTGCCAGCAGTTCTTCAGTCCCCCAAGAGACCCAGTACTTC	CASSSSVPQETQYF
TRBV7-3	NA	NA	TRBJ2-2	TGTGCCAGCAGCTCAACTCATGACTTCCAACCGACTAACACCGGGGAGCTGTTTTTT	CASSSTHDFQPTNTGELFF
TRBV7-9	NA	NA	TRBJ1-1	TGTGCCAGCAGCCCTGGGGGGGAGGGCTGGACTGAAGCTTTCTTT	CASSPGGEGWTEAFF
TRBV9	NA	few	TRBJ1-2	TGTGCCAGCAGACAGGGAGCCTATGGCTACACCTTC	CASRQGAYGYTF
TRBV7-9	TRBD1	NA	TRBJ2-1	TGTGCCAGCAGCTTCAGGGGGCTGGGTGAGCAGTTCTTC	CASSFRGLGEQFF
TRBV6-5	NA	NA	TRBJ1-3	TGTGCCAGCAGTTACTCGAATCCTGGCTCTGGAAACACCATATATTTT	CASSYSNPGSGNTIYF
TRBV5-6	NA	NA	TRBJ2-5	TGTGCCAGCAGCTTGGCCGGTCGGGACTCCCAAGAGACCCAGTACTTC	CASSLAGRDSQETQYF
TRBV6-5	NA	NA	TRBJ1-5	TGTGCCAGCAGTCCCGGGGGGAGCAATCAGCCCCAGCATTTT	CASSPGGSNQPQHF
TRBV6-5	TRBD1	NA	TRBJ2-1	TGTGCCAGTCTTACGGGACAGATGTACAATGAGCAGTTCTTC	CASLTGQMYNEQFF
TRBV6-5	TRBD1	NA	TRBJ1-5	TGTGCCAGCAGTTACGGACAGGGGAGGAATCAGCCCCAGCATTTT	CASSYGQGRNQPQHF
TRBV9	TRBD2	NA	TRBJ2-2	TGTGCCAGCAGCTTGACTAGCCCCCCCGGGGAGCTGTTTTTT	CASSLTSPPGELFF
TRBV4-1	NA	NA	TRBJ2-7	TGCGCCAGCAGCAAGGGACGGGGGCCCTACGAGCAGTACTTC	CASSKGRGPYEQYF
TRBV27	TRBD1	NA	TRBJ2-7	TGTGCCAGCAGACCGGGACAGGGGCGCGAGCAGTACTTC	CASRPGQGREQYF
TRBV7-9	NA	NA	TRBJ2-7	TGTGCCAGCAGCTTATGCCCCGTTAAAGGAAAATGCGAGCAGTACTTC	CASSLCPVKGKCEQYF
TRBV14	NA	NA	TRBJ2-7	TGTGCCAGCAGCTCCTTCCCTGTGAGCCTCATGGACTACGAGCAGTACTTC	CASSSFPVSLMDYEQYF
TRBV29-1	NA	NA	TRBJ1-2	TGCAGCACCCATCTCGGCACGGGGGGGGGCTACACCTTC	CSTHLGTGGGYTF
TRBV11-2	NA	few	TRBJ2-2	TGTGCCAGCAGCTTAGTCGCTACAGGAGGTACCGGGGAGCTGTTTTTT	CASSLVATGGTGELFF
TRBV11-2	NA	once	TRBJ2-7	TGTGCCAGCAGCTTCCCGACAGGTGGTGGCAGGTCAAACGAGCAGTACTTC	CASSFPTGGGRSNEQYF
TRBV11-3	NA	NA	TRBJ2-3	TGTGCCAGCAGCCCCGGACATTCAAGCACAGATACGCAGTATTTT	CASSPGHSSTDTQYF
TRBV9	TRBD2	NA	TRBJ2-1	TGTGCCAGCAGCGTAGAAACAGCGGGAGGGCCCAATGAGCAGTTCTTC	CASSVETAGGPNEQFF